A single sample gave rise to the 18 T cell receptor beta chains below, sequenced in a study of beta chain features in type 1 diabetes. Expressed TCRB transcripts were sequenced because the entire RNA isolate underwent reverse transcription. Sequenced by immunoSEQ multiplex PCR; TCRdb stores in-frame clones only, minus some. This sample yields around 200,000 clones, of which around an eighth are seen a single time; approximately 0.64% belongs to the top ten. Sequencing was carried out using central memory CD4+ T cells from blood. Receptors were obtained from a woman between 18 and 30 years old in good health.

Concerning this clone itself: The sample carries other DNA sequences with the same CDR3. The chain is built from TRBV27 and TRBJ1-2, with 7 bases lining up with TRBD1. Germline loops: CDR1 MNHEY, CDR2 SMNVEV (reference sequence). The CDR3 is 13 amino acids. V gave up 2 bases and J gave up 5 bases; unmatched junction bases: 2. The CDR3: CASSLRQGYGYTF. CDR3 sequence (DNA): TGTGCCAGCAGTTTAAGACAGGGTTATGGCTACACCTTC.

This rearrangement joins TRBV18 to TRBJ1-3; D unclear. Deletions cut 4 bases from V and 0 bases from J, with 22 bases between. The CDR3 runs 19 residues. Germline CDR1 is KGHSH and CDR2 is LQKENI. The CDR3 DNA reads TGTGCCAGCTCACTCGTTGCCCGTTCCGGACTGAGCTCTGGAAACACCATATATTTT. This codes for CASSLVARSGLSSGNTIYF.

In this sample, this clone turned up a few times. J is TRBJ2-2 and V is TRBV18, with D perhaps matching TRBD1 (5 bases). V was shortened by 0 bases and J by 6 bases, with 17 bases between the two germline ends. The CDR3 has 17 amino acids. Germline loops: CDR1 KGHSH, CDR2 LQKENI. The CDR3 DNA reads TGTGCCAGCTCACCACCGTCCGCAGGGCAAGTTCCCGGGGAGCTGTTTTTT. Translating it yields CASSPPSAGQVPGELFF.

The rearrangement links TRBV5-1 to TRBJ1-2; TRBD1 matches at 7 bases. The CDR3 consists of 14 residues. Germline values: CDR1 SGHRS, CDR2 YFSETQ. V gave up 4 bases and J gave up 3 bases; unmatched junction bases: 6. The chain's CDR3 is CASSTGDSYYGYTF. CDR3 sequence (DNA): TGCGCCAGCAGCACGGGGGACAGCTACTATGGCTACACCTTC. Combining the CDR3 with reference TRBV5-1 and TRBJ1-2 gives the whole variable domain KAGVTQTPRYLIKTRGQQVTLSCSPISGHRSVSWYQQTPGQGLQFLFEYFSETQRNKGNFPGRFSGRQFSNSRSEMNVSTLELGDSALYLCASSTGDSYYGYTFGSGTRLTVV.

The DNA for the CDR3 is TGTGCCAGCAGCTTAGATGGGACTAGAACCTACGAGCAGTACTTC. Encoded protein: CASSLDGTRTYEQYF. The V gene is TRBV7-3, the J gene TRBJ2-7, with 8 bases lining up with TRBD2. The CDR3 is 15 residues long. CDR1 is SGHTA and CDR2 is FQGTGA in the germline V gene. Germline trimming cut 2 bases from V and 2 bases from J; bases unmatched to any gene: 5. The entire variable domain, with the rest obtained from reference TRBV7-3 and TRBJ2-7, is as follows: GAGVSQTPSNKVTEKGKYVELRCDPISGHTALYWYRQSLGQGPEFLIYFQGTGAADDSGLPNDRFFAVRPEGSVSTLKIQRTERGDSAVYLCASSLDGTRTYEQYFGPGTRLTVT.

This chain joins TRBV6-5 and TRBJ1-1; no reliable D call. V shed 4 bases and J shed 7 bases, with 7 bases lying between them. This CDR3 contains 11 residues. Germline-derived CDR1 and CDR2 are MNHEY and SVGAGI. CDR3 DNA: TGTGCCAGCAGTTCTTTCGTTGAAGCTTTCTTT. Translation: CASSSFVEAFF.

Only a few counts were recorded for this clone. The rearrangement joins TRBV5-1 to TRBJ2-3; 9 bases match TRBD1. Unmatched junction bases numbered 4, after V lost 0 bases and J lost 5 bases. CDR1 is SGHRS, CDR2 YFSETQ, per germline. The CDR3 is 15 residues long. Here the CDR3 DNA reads TGCGCCAGCAGCTTGGCGGACAGGGGAGAAGATACGCAGTATTTT. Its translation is CASSLADRGEDTQYF.

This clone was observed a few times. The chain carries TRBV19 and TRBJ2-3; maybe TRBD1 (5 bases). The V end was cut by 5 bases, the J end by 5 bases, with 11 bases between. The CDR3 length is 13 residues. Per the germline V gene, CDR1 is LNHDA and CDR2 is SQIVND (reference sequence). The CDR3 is CASSLREGDTQYF. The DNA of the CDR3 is TGTGCCAGTAGTCTCAGGGAAGGAGATACGCAGTATTTT.

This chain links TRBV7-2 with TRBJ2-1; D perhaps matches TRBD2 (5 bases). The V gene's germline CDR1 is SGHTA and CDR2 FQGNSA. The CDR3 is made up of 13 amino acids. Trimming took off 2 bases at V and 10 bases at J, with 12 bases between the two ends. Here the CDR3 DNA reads TGTGCCAGCAGCTTAACTAGACCGACGGAGCAGTTCTTC. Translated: CASSLTRPTEQFF.

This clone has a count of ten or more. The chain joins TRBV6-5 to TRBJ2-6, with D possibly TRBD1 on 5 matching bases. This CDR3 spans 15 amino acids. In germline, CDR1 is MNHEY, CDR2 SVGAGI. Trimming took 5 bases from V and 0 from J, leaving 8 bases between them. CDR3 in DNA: TGTGCCAGCAGTGGAGACAGCTCTGGGGCCAACGTCCTGACTTTC. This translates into CASSGDSSGANVLTF.

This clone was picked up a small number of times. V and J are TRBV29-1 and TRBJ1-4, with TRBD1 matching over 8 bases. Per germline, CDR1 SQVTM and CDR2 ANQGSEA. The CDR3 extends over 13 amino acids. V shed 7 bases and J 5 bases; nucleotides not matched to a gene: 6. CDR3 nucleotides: TGCAGCGCGGCGAGGACAGGGAATGAAAAACTGTTTTTT. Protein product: CSAARTGNEKLFF. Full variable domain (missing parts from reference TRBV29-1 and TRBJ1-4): SAVISQKPSRDICQRGTSLTIQCQVDSQVTMMFWYRQQPGQSLTLIATANQGSEATYESGFVIDKFPISRPNLTFSTLTVSNMSPEDSSIYLCSAARTGNEKLFFGSGTQLSVL.

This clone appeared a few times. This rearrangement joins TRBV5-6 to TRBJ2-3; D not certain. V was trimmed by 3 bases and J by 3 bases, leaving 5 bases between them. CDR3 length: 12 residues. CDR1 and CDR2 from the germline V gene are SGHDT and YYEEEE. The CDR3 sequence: CASSSGTDTQYF. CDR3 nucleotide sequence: TGTGCCAGCAGCTCGGGTACAGATACGCAGTATTTT.

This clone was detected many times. Here the CDR3 reads CSVPGGTRSHEQYF. The CDR3 DNA reads TGCAGCGTTCCCGGCGGGACTCGGAGCCACGAGCAGTACTTC. This chain joins TRBV29-1 and TRBJ2-7; TRBD2 might be the D (6 bases). Trimming cost V 5 bases and J 5 bases, with 19 bases left between them. Germline lookup yields CDR1 SQVTM and CDR2 ANQGSEA. The length of the CDR3 is 14 residues.

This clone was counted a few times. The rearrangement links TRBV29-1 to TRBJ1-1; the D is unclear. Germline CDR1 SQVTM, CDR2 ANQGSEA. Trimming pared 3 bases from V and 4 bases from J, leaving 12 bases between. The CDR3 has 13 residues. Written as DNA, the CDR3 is TGCAGCGTTGACCGTCCGCGGCCCACTGAAGCTTTCTTT. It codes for CSVDRPRPTEAFF.

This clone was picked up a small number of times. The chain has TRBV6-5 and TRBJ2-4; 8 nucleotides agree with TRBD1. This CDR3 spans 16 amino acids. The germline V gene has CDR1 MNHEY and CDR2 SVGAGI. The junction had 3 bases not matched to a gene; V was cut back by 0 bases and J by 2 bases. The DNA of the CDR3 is TGTGCCAGCAGTTACTCGAGACAGGGGACCAAAAACATTCAGTACTTC. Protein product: CASSYSRQGTKNIQYF.

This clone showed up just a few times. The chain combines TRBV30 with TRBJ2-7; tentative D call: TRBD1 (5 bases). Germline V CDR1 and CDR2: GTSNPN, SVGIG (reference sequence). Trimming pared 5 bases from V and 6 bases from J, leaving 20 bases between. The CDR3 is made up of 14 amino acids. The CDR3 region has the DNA TGTGCCTGGCTCAAACGCCGGGCAGGGCTCGAGCAGTACTTC. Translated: CAWLKRRAGLEQYF.

CDR3 coding DNA: TGCGCCAGCAGCTTGGGGGCTAGCGGTAAACGCCAAGAGACCCAGTACTTC. Translated: CASSLGASGKRQETQYF. The genes are TRBV5-1 and TRBJ2-5; 7 nucleotides line up with TRBD2. With 0 bases clipped from V and 1 base from J, the junction kept 9 bases outside the gene matches. This CDR3 is built from 17 residues. From germline, CDR1 is SGHRS and CDR2 YFSETQ.

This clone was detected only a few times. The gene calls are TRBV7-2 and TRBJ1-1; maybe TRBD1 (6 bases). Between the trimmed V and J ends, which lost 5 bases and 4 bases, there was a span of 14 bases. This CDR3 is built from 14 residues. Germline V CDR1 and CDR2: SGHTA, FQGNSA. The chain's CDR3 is CASSPNSDSTEAFF. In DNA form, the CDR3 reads TGTGCCAGCAGCCCTAATTCGGACAGCACTGAAGCTTTCTTT.